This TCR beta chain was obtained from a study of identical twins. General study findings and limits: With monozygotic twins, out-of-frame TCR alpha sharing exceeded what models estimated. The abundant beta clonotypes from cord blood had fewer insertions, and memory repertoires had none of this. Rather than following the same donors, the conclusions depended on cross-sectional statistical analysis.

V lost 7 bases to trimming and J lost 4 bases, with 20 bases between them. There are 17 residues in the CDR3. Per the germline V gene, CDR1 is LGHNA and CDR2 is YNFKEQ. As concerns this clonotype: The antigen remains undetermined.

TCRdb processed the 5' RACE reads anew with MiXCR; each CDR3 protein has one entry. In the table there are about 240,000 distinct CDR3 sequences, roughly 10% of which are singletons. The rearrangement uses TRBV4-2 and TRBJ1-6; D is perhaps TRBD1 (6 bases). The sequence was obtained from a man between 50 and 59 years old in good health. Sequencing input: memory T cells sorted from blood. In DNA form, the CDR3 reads TGTGCCAGCACCCACCTCGGCGGACAGCGGTATAATTCACCCCTCCACTTT. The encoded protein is CASTHLGGQRYNSPLHF.